Following are 25 T cell receptor beta chains from one sample sequenced in a study of shared clonotypes between healthy human individuals. Only in-frame clones appear in the TCRdb table, and some are missing; sequencing was by immunoSEQ multiplex PCR. The sample includes about 1 million clones, approximately 68% of them seen just once. Sequencing was done on a sample of memory CD4+ T cells sorted from blood. Subset noted: CD45RA-negative fraction. The source of these receptors is a man between 18 and 35 years old in good health.

The chain joins TRBV2 to TRBJ2-7; tentatively, D is TRBD2 (5 bases). V was pared by 2 bases and J by 7 bases, with 18 bases between. The CDR3 runs 15 residues. CDR1 and CDR2 (germline): SNHLY, FYNNEI. The CDR3 protein is CASSEKLFLAFEQYF. DNA of the CDR3: TGTGCCAGCAGTGAAAAGCTCTTCCTAGCATTTGAGCAGTACTTC.

The V gene is TRBV5-4, the J gene TRBJ1-1; tentatively, D is TRBD1 (5 bases). Trimming took off 4 bases at V and 6 bases at J, with 16 bases between the two ends. CDR1 and CDR2 (germline): SGHNT, YYREEE (reference sequence). The CDR3 covers 14 residues. CDR3 sequence (DNA): TGTGCCAGCAGCCCATTTCAGGGCTCGGCTGAAGCTTTCTTT. Translating it yields CASSPFQGSAEAFF.

The chain uses TRBV7-9 and TRBJ1-5, with 7 bases fitting TRBD1. In germline, CDR1 is SEHNR, CDR2 FQNEAQ (reference sequence). CDR3 length equals 13 residues. With 1 base clipped from V and 7 bases from J, the junction kept 1 base outside the gene matches. The CDR3 loop is CASSLDRGQPQHF. CDR3 DNA sequence: TGTGCCAGCAGCTTAGACAGGGGCCAGCCCCAGCATTTT.

This chain connects TRBV5-1 to TRBJ2-5; TRBD2 aligns across 9 bases. V lost 1 base to trimming and J lost 3 bases; unmatched junction nucleotides: 16. Germline loops: CDR1 SGHRS, CDR2 YFSETQ. The CDR3 contains 19 residues. CDR3 nucleotides: TGCGCCAGCAGCTTGATATGGGGACTAGCCCAGGGGGATGAAGAGACCCAGTACTTC. It is translated as CASSLIWGLAQGDEETQYF.

This clone was picked up one time. This sequence joins TRBV6-1 and TRBJ2-3, with 7 bases that match TRBD1. Trimming at V came to 8 bases and at J to 1 base, leaving 3 bases not matched to a gene. The CDR3 is 13 amino acids. Looked up from germline, CDR1 is MNHNS and CDR2 is SASEGT. The DNA of the CDR3 is TGTGCCAGCGCCACAGGGGGCACAGATACGCAGTATTTT. Protein product: CASATGGTDTQYF.

This clone came up a few times. The chain couples TRBV29-1 to TRBJ2-3; 7 bases agree with TRBD2. The CDR3 sequence is 14 residues long. The J segment lost 0 bases and the V segment lost 8 bases, leaving 8 bases of the junction unmatched. The germline gives CDR1 SQVTM, CDR2 ANQGSEA. The CDR3 reads CSISSGISTDTQYF. The CDR3 DNA reads TGCAGCATCTCGAGCGGGATTAGCACAGATACGCAGTATTTT.

In this sample, this clone turned up many times. Other DNA variants within this sample encode the same CDR3. The genes are TRBV28 and TRBJ1-2; TRBD1 is a possible D gene (6 bases). Trimming removed 7 bases at V and 4 bases at J, with 13 bases between. The CDR3 extends over 13 amino acids. Germline CDR1 MDHEN, CDR2 SYDVKM. CDR3 sequence (DNA): TGTGCCAGCACCTTTACAGGGTTCTATGGCTACACCTTC. Its protein is CASTFTGFYGYTF.

This clone was seen just once. This same CDR3 is encoded by further DNA sequences in the sample. V is TRBV7-9 and J is TRBJ1-1, with D unclear. Trimming took off 5 bases at V and 1 base at J, with 8 bases between the two ends. Germline V gene data show CDR1 as SEHNR and CDR2 as FQNEAQ (reference sequence). This CDR3 is built from 13 residues. CDR3 in DNA: TGTGCCAGCAGCCTCCAAGAGAACACTGAAGCTTTCTTT. Translated, it gives CASSLQENTEAFF.

The chain combines TRBV28 with TRBJ2-7; D possibly corresponds to TRBD2 (6 bases). The CDR3 consists of 13 residues. CDR1 is MDHEN and CDR2 is SYDVKM in the germline V gene. V lost 10 bases to trimming and J lost 2 bases, with 15 bases between them. CDR3: CATMGDSTYEQYF. The CDR3 DNA follows: TGTGCCACCATGGGGGACTCGACCTACGAGCAGTACTTC.

The chain has TRBV4-3 and TRBJ2-2, with unresolved D. Germline CDR1 is LGHNA and CDR2 is YSLEER. CDR3 size: 15 residues. Trimming removed 0 bases from V and 8 bases from J, with 13 bases in between. The CDR3 sequence: CASSQDEAVTGELFF. In DNA form, the CDR3 reads TGCGCCAGCAGCCAAGATGAGGCAGTAACTGGGGAGCTGTTTTTT.

About this clone itself: This same CDR3 is encoded by further DNA sequences in the sample. This chain uses TRBV19 with TRBJ1-5; unclear D gene. The V gene's germline CDR1 is LNHDA and CDR2 SQIVND (reference sequence). The CDR3 runs to 12 residues. The V end was cut by 6 bases, the J end by 3 bases, with 6 bases between. The CDR3 coding sequence is TGTGCCAGTAGAGACACCAATCAGCCCCAGCATTTT. Amino acid sequence: CASRDTNQPQHF.

V is TRBV4-2 and J is TRBJ1-1; 7 nucleotides match TRBD1. CDR3 length equals 13 residues. CDR1 is LGHNA and CDR2 is YNFKEQ in the germline V gene. J lost 6 bases, V lost 1 base, and 2 bases had no gene match. The CDR3 is CASSQGQGPEAFF. CDR3 nucleotide sequence: TGTGCCAGCAGCCAAGGACAGGGTCCTGAAGCTTTCTTT.

This chain links TRBV6-1 with TRBJ1-2; 9 bases match TRBD1. Trimming took 0 bases from V and 5 from J; bases not matched to a gene: 4. Germline V CDR1 and CDR2: MNHNS, SASEGT. The CDR3 covers 15 residues. CDR3 nucleotides: TGTGCCAGCAGTGAAGCGTCACAGGGGGCGTATGGCTACACCTTC. Amino acids: CASSEASQGAYGYTF.

This chain connects TRBV5-6 to TRBJ1-6; D not resolved. Trimming took off 0 bases at V and 1 base at J, with 5 bases between the two ends. Germline V lookup: CDR1 SGHDT, CDR2 YYEEEE. There are 15 residues in the CDR3. In nucleotides, the CDR3 is TGTGCCAGCAGCTTGGGACTATCCTATAATTCACCCCTCCACTTT. Translation: CASSLGLSYNSPLHF.

The rearrangement links TRBV2 to TRBJ1-2; 8 bases fit TRBD1. Losses at the gene ends were 4 bases for V and 5 bases for J; bases not matched to a gene: 6. Germline V gene sequence: CDR1 SNHLY, CDR2 FYNNEI. This CDR3 is 14 amino acids long. The CDR3 DNA sequence: TGTGCCAGCAGTGGGCAAGACAGGGGATATGGCTACACCTTC. Translated, it gives CASSGQDRGYGYTF.

The genes are TRBV5-1 and TRBJ2-7, with TRBD1 matching over 10 bases. Germline V gene data show CDR1 as SGHRS and CDR2 as YFSETQ. V shed 4 bases, J shed 0 bases, and the junction held 7 bases outside the gene matches. The CDR3 is 16 amino acids. CDR3 protein: CASSRTGGAASYEQYF. The CDR3 nucleotides are TGCGCCAGCAGCCGGACAGGGGGGGCGGCCTCCTACGAGCAGTACTTC.

This clone was detected only a few times. The chain carries TRBV30 and TRBJ2-2, with D perhaps TRBD1 (5 bases). V shed 0 bases and J shed 7 bases, with 12 bases lying between them. There are 14 residues in the CDR3. The germline V gene encodes CDR1 GTSNPN and CDR2 SVGIG (reference sequence). The CDR3 spells CAWSVLWGSGELFF. CDR3 nucleotide sequence: TGTGCCTGGAGTGTATTGTGGGGCAGCGGGGAGCTGTTTTTT.

The chain has TRBV7-9 and TRBJ2-1; the D is unclear. Trimming took off 3 bases at V and 7 bases at J, with 13 bases between the two ends. Per germline, CDR1 SEHNR and CDR2 FQNEAQ (reference sequence). CDR3 length equals 14 residues. The CDR3 loop is CASSFQSGPNEQFF. The CDR3 DNA reads TGTGCCAGCAGCTTTCAGTCGGGCCCGAATGAGCAGTTCTTC.

The chain recombines TRBV9 with TRBJ1-3; possible D gene TRBD1, 6 bases. CDR3 length: 17 residues. Germline V gene sequence: CDR1 SGDLS, CDR2 YYNGEE. Between the trimmed V and J ends, which lost 4 bases and 0 bases, there was a span of 17 bases. The CDR3 DNA follows: TGTGCCAGCAGCCTGACGACAGGAACCCTCTCTGGAAACACCATATATTTT. This encodes CASSLTTGTLSGNTIYF.

This sequence joins TRBV18 and TRBJ2-2; a possible D gene is TRBD2 (6 bases). The CDR3 extends over 16 amino acids. Germline CDR1 is KGHSH and CDR2 is LQKENI. With 5 bases removed from V and 0 bases from J, the gap between germline ends came to 13 bases. DNA for the CDR3: TGTGCCAGCTCAAGGGACTCTAACACGAACACCGGGGAGCTGTTTTTT. Translation: CASSRDSNTNTGELFF.

The V and J genes are TRBV4-1 and TRBJ2-3; D might be TRBD1 or TRBD2, each matching 6 bases. V gave up 2 bases and J gave up 0 bases, with 9 bases separating them. The CDR3 has 15 residues. Per the germline V gene, CDR1 is MGHRA and CDR2 is YSYEKL. The CDR3 nucleotides are TGCGCCAGCAGCCAAAGGGGGGCCAGCACAGATACGCAGTATTTT. Its translation is CASSQRGASTDTQYF.

This clone was counted once. The rearrangement uses TRBV27 and TRBJ2-1; 11 positions match TRBD2. Germline loops: CDR1 MNHEY, CDR2 SMNVEV (reference sequence). J was trimmed by 8 bases and V by 4 bases; bases with no gene match: 10. The CDR3 sequence is 16 residues long. The CDR3 region has the DNA TGTGCCAGCAGTTCACCATCGACTAGCGGGGCTGATGAGCAGTTCTTC. It is translated as CASSSPSTSGADEQFF.

The chain combines TRBV7-3 with TRBJ2-1; perhaps TRBD2 as D (5 bases). Trimming stripped 6 bases from V and 7 bases from J, with 10 bases between. This CDR3 spans 12 amino acids. CDR1 is SGHTA, CDR2 FQGTGA, per germline. CDR3 DNA: TGTGCCAGCAGGGGATCGGGGAATGAGCAGTTCTTC. It specifies CASRGSGNEQFF.

This clone was counted between two and nine times. The rearrangement uses TRBV28 and TRBJ2-5; 7 nucleotides match TRBD1. The V segment lost 5 bases and the J segment 2 bases; nucleotides outside the gene matches: 11. Germline V CDR1 and CDR2: MDHEN, SYDVKM. The CDR3 extends over 16 amino acids. The CDR3 loop is CASSPIRTGKQETQYF. Here the CDR3 DNA reads TGTGCCAGCAGTCCAATAAGGACAGGTAAACAAGAGACCCAGTACTTC.

Points on this clone: Other DNA sequences within the sample encode an identical CDR3. This chain connects TRBV18 to TRBJ2-7; 8 bases are shared with TRBD2. After removal of 3 bases from V and 6 bases from J, the junction contained 4 bases not matched to a gene. Germline V CDR1 and CDR2: KGHSH, LQKENI. The CDR3 runs to 13 residues. DNA for the CDR3: TGTGCCAGCTCACCTGGGACTAGATCCGAGCAGTACTTC. It specifies CASSPGTRSEQYF.